Listed below are T cell receptor beta chains from one sample, sequenced in a study of T-cell memory formation after mild COVID-19. TCRdb independently ran MiXCR on the 5' RACE reads; one entry per CDR3 protein. The sample lists roughly 410,000 distinct CDR3 sequences, approximately 25% seen once, with around 8.1% in the top ten. The source material was PBMCs or a T cell subset sorted from them (not recorded which). The receptors derive from an adult woman who had mild COVID-19 (a few samples of this study predate the infection). Cell type and time point are not known. Both conserved end residues are part of each CDR3. Fields, in order: clone size, J gene, D gene, V gene, CDR3 protein, CDR3 DNA. D genes are given only for firm matches. Where a row states a size, it is once, few, many or the class of an expanded clone; other rows omit it.

clone size: few; J gene: TRBJ1-5; D gene: .; V gene: TRBV11-2; CDR3 protein: CASSLDIPQPQHF; CDR3 DNA: TGTGCCAGCAGCTTAGATATCCCTCAGCCCCAGCATTTT
clone size: few; J gene: TRBJ2-7; D gene: TRBD1; V gene: TRBV5-6; CDR3 protein: CASSLGQGAFEQYF; CDR3 DNA: TGTGCCAGCAGCTTGGGACAGGGGGCTTTCGAGCAGTACTTC
clone size: .; J gene: TRBJ2-6; D gene: .; V gene: TRBV24-1; CDR3 protein: CATSDSGTGANVLTF; CDR3 DNA: TGTGCCACCAGTGATTCCGGGACAGGGGCCAACGTCCTGACTTTC
clone size: .; J gene: TRBJ2-3; D gene: .; V gene: TRBV7-3; CDR3 protein: CASSLRGVSTDTQYF; CDR3 DNA: TGTGCCAGCAGCTTAAGAGGGGTCAGCACAGATACGCAGTATTTT
clone size: .; J gene: TRBJ2-7; D gene: TRBD1; V gene: TRBV6-5; CDR3 protein: CASSYSIRDSLYEQYF; CDR3 DNA: TGTGCCAGCAGTTACTCTATCCGGGACAGCCTTTACGAGCAGTACTTC
clone size: .; J gene: TRBJ2-7; D gene: .; V gene: TRBV6-2/TRBV6-3; CDR3 protein: CASSYSLADSSYEQYF; CDR3 DNA: TGTGCCAGCAGTTACTCGCTAGCGGACAGCTCCTACGAGCAGTACTTC
clone size: few; J gene: TRBJ2-5; D gene: TRBD2; V gene: TRBV4-2; CDR3 protein: CASSRGTSAQETQYF; CDR3 DNA: TGTGCCAGCAGCCGAGGGACTAGCGCTCAAGAGACCCAGTACTTC
clone size: .; J gene: TRBJ2-7; D gene: .; V gene: TRBV18; CDR3 protein: CASSPPGRVPSHEQYF; CDR3 DNA: TGTGCCAGCTCACCACCCGGAAGGGTCCCCTCCCACGAGCAGTACTTC
clone size: .; J gene: TRBJ2-3; D gene: TRBD2; V gene: TRBV7-9; CDR3 protein: CASRISAGGPGLQFRDPSTDTQYF; CDR3 DNA: TGTGCCAGCAGAATATCCGCGGGGGGTCCGGGACTTCAATTTCGAGATCCTAGCACAGATACGCAGTATTTT
clone size: .; J gene: TRBJ1-5; D gene: TRBD1; V gene: TRBV20-1; CDR3 protein: CSAGTGQGDQPQHF; CDR3 DNA: TGCAGTGCTGGGACGGGACAGGGGGATCAGCCCCAGCATTTT
clone size: .; J gene: TRBJ2-6; D gene: .; V gene: TRBV2; CDR3 protein: CVSRKGQFISGANVLTF; CDR3 DNA: TGTGTCAGCAGAAAAGGACAGTTTATCTCTGGGGCCAACGTCCTGACTTTC
clone size: .; J gene: TRBJ2-1; D gene: TRBD2; V gene: TRBV7-2; CDR3 protein: CASSGGRPSSYNEQFF; CDR3 DNA: TGTGCCAGCAGCGGCGGGAGACCCAGCTCCTACAATGAGCAGTTCTTC
clone size: few; J gene: TRBJ2-7; D gene: TRBD1; V gene: TRBV5-1; CDR3 protein: CASSPRDRMGEQYF; CDR3 DNA: TGCGCCAGCAGCCCCCGGGACAGAATGGGCGAGCAGTACTTC
clone size: few; J gene: TRBJ2-2; D gene: .; V gene: TRBV12-3/TRBV12-4; CDR3 protein: CASRSIGTVITGELFF; CDR3 DNA: TGTGCCAGCAGGTCCATAGGGACCGTCATCACCGGGGAGCTGTTTTTT
clone size: .; J gene: TRBJ1-1; D gene: .; V gene: TRBV30; CDR3 protein: CAWSTGIEAFF; CDR3 DNA: TGTGCCTGGAGTACTGGGATCGAAGCTTTCTTT
clone size: few; J gene: TRBJ2-7; D gene: TRBD2; V gene: TRBV6-5; CDR3 protein: CASSSGGGGTYEQYF; CDR3 DNA: TGTGCCAGCAGTTCCGGCGGGGGGGGGACCTACGAGCAGTACTTC
clone size: few; J gene: TRBJ1-5; D gene: .; V gene: TRBV12-3/TRBV12-4; CDR3 protein: CASSPTEGHQPQHF; CDR3 DNA: TGTGCCAGCAGCCCGACAGAGGGTCATCAGCCCCAGCATTTT
clone size: .; J gene: TRBJ2-7; D gene: TRBD1; V gene: TRBV18; CDR3 protein: CASSPGTGRAAEQYF; CDR3 DNA: TGTGCCAGCTCACCCGGGACAGGGAGGGCAGCCGAGCAGTACTTC
clone size: .; J gene: TRBJ2-1; D gene: TRBD2; V gene: TRBV30; CDR3 protein: CAWSVGAGANEQFF; CDR3 DNA: TGTGCCTGGAGTGTAGGCGCGGGAGCTAATGAGCAGTTCTTC
clone size: many; J gene: TRBJ2-7; D gene: TRBD1; V gene: TRBV7-6; CDR3 protein: CASSPQQGAGDEQYF; CDR3 DNA: TGTGCCAGCAGCCCGCAACAGGGGGCAGGAGACGAGCAGTACTTC
clone size: .; J gene: TRBJ1-1; D gene: .; V gene: TRBV7-2; CDR3 protein: CATALNTEAFF; CDR3 DNA: TGTGCCACAGCGCTGAACACTGAAGCTTTCTTT
clone size: .; J gene: TRBJ2-3; D gene: TRBD2; V gene: TRBV11-2; CDR3 protein: CASSFPGREGDTQYF; CDR3 DNA: TGTGCCAGCAGCTTTCCGGGACGGGAGGGCGATACGCAGTATTTT
clone size: .; J gene: TRBJ1-5; D gene: .; V gene: TRBV10-3; CDR3 protein: CAMGRDTLSPQHF; CDR3 DNA: TGTGCCATGGGAAGGGACACCCTTTCTCCCCAGCATTTT
clone size: few; J gene: TRBJ2-5; D gene: .; V gene: TRBV5-1; CDR3 protein: CASSLATVSQETQYF; CDR3 DNA: TGCGCCAGCAGCTTGGCGACAGTTTCCCAAGAGACCCAGTACTTC
clone size: .; J gene: TRBJ2-7; D gene: .; V gene: TRBV6-1; CDR3 protein: CASMKRSGLYEQYF; CDR3 DNA: TGTGCCAGCATGAAAAGATCGGGACTTTACGAGCAGTACTTC
clone size: .; J gene: TRBJ2-7; D gene: TRBD1; V gene: TRBV12-3/TRBV12-4; CDR3 protein: CASGRTGSYEQYF; CDR3 DNA: TGTGCCAGCGGGCGGACAGGGTCCTACGAGCAGTACTTC
clone size: .; J gene: TRBJ1-5; D gene: .; V gene: TRBV4-1; CDR3 protein: CASSQSQADSQSTQHF; CDR3 DNA: TGCGCCAGCAGCCAAAGTCAGGCGGACAGCCAATCGACCCAGCATTTT
clone size: .; J gene: TRBJ2-7; D gene: .; V gene: TRBV20-1; CDR3 protein: CSALILGAYEQYF; CDR3 DNA: TGCAGTGCGCTAATATTGGGAGCCTACGAGCAGTACTTC
clone size: .; J gene: TRBJ2-3; D gene: TRBD2; V gene: TRBV29-1; CDR3 protein: CSVVLAGGPDTQYF; CDR3 DNA: TGCAGCGTTGTGTTAGCGGGGGGCCCAGATACGCAGTATTTT
clone size: few; J gene: TRBJ2-2; D gene: .; V gene: TRBV5-1; CDR3 protein: CASSLVGLTGELFF; CDR3 DNA: TGCGCCAGCAGCTTGGTGGGCCTCACCGGGGAGCTGTTTTTT
clone size: few; J gene: TRBJ2-5; D gene: TRBD2; V gene: TRBV5-6; CDR3 protein: CASGYGLAGEETQYF; CDR3 DNA: TGTGCCAGCGGATATGGACTAGCGGGGGAAGAGACCCAGTACTTC
clone size: once; J gene: TRBJ2-2; D gene: .; V gene: TRBV20-1; CDR3 protein: CSARGGKNTGELFF; CDR3 DNA: TGCAGTGCTAGAGGCGGAAAGAACACCGGGGAGCTGTTTTTT
clone size: .; J gene: TRBJ2-5; D gene: TRBD2; V gene: TRBV5-1; CDR3 protein: CASSVTSGGRETQYF; CDR3 DNA: TGCGCCAGCAGCGTTACTAGCGGGGGTCGGGAGACCCAGTACTTC
clone size: few; J gene: TRBJ2-2; D gene: .; V gene: TRBV5-1; CDR3 protein: CASSSQELTGELFF; CDR3 DNA: TGCGCCAGCAGCAGCCAAGAACTCACCGGGGAGCTGTTTTTT
clone size: few; J gene: TRBJ1-1; D gene: .; V gene: TRBV27; CDR3 protein: CASSFWGGLRTEAFF; CDR3 DNA: TGTGCCAGCAGTTTCTGGGGAGGACTAAGGACTGAAGCTTTCTTT